A single sample gave rise to the 9 T cell receptor beta chains below, sequenced in a study of shared clonotypes between healthy human individuals. TCRdb's copy holds only in-frame clones and misses some; the assay was immunoSEQ multiplex PCR. Found here are around 530,000 clones, 70% to 80% of them singletons; the top ten hold more than 10%. Sequencing input: PBMCs. The origin of the receptors is a woman between 40 and 50 years old in good health. Some clones in this sample may be carry-over from other donors' samples.

The CDR3 DNA reads TGTGCCAGCAGTGAAACAACTCTCGTGGAGCAGTTCTTC. This sequence encodes CASSETTLVEQFF. The chain combines TRBV2 with TRBJ2-1; D remains ambiguous. The germline CDR1 and CDR2 sequences are SNHLY and FYNNEI. CDR3 length: 13 amino acids. Trimming took off 2 bases at V and 10 bases at J, with 12 bases between the two ends.

Remarks on this clone: It may be a read error: a sequence one base away is much more abundant. The chain has TRBV6-4 and TRBJ2-3; D is perhaps TRBD1 or TRBD2 (6 bases each). There are 16 residues in the CDR3. Germline V gene lookup returns CDR1 MRHNA and CDR2 SNTAGT. For the CDR3, the DNA is TGTGCCCGCAGTGACTCGAGGGGGGCCGGCTCAGATACGCAGTATTTT. This encodes CARSDSRGAGSDTQYF.

The sample holds a few counts of this clone. The genes are TRBV7-3 and TRBJ1-5, with D hard to call. CDR3 size: 14 residues. Germline-derived CDR1 and CDR2 are SGHTA and FQGTGA. V lost 5 bases, J lost 7 bases, and 15 bases lay in between. CDR3 in DNA: TGTGCCAGCAGCCCGGACCCGGGGTCACAGCCCCAGCATTTT. This translates into CASSPDPGSQPQHF.

The chain is built from TRBV28 and TRBJ2-7; a weak D match, TRBD2 (6 bases). The CDR3 totals 14 residues. V was shortened by 4 bases and J by 2 bases, with 12 bases between the two germline ends. Germline CDR1 is MDHEN and CDR2 is SYDVKM. The CDR3 region has the DNA TGTGCCAGCAGTTCCGGGCGGGAAACCTACGAGCAGTACTTC. Its protein product is CASSSGRETYEQYF.

The chain carries TRBV4-1 and TRBJ2-1, with TRBD1 matching 9 bases. Germline values: CDR1 MGHRA, CDR2 YSYEKL. The CDR3 totals 16 residues. The ends lost 0 bases at V and 9 bases at J; junction bases unmatched: 9. The CDR3 DNA sequence: TGCGCCAGCAGCCAAGATTGGACAGGGGAGGGAGGTGAGCAGTTCTTC. Translated, it gives CASSQDWTGEGGEQFF.

This chain connects TRBV28 to TRBJ1-2; possibly TRBD1 for D (6 bases). The CDR3 length is 15 residues. Trimming left V 7 bases short and J 1 base short, with 16 bases between. Germline CDR1 reads MDHEN; CDR2 reads SYDVKM. The CDR3 bases are TGTGCCAGCACCTCCGGGGGGCTCCGTAACTATGGCTACACCTTC. Translated: CASTSGGLRNYGYTF.

The J gene is TRBJ2-5, the V gene TRBV15; 14 nucleotides line up with TRBD2. J gave up 4 bases and V 4 bases, and 5 bases lay outside the gene matches. The V gene's germline CDR1 is LNHNV and CDR2 YYDKDF (reference sequence). The CDR3 runs 16 residues. In nucleotides, the CDR3 is TGTGCCACCAGCAAGGGACTAGCGGGAGTGGGAGAGACCCAGTACTTC. It codes for CATSKGLAGVGETQYF.

CDR3: CASRIGDSNSYEQYF. The CDR3 coding sequence is TGCGCCAGCAGAATCGGGGACTCGAACTCCTACGAGCAGTACTTC. The chain carries TRBV4-1 and TRBJ2-7, with TRBD2 as a possible D gene (6 bases). The CDR3 totals 15 residues. Germline CDR1 reads MGHRA; CDR2 reads YSYEKL. Trimming removed 6 bases from V and 0 bases from J, with 15 bases in between.

V is TRBV21-1 and J is TRBJ2-1; TRBD2 is the table's D call and was not checked against the DNA. TRBV21-1 is a documented pseudogene. The CDR3 is 16 residues long. The CDR3 sequence is CASSGLAHSSYNEQFF. For the CDR3, the DNA is TGTGCCAGCAGCGGGCTAGCCCACAGCTCCTACAATGAGCAGTTCTTC.